What follows are 20 T cell receptor beta chains derived from one specimen sequenced in a study of shared T cell receptors in the human thymus. Sequencing was performed with immunoSEQ multiplex PCR; in TCRdb, only in-frame clones are kept and a portion is missing. The sample has about 500,000 clones, 78% seen once; the top ten hold about 0.012%. Separately, the same data were catalogued under a study of human thymus T cells.

Sequencing was done on a sample of thymocytes. The receptors were sampled from a boy in the first two years of life with a congenital heart defect.

In nucleotides, the CDR3 is TGCGCCAGCAGCTTGGGGGACAGGGGGCCGGGAGCTGGGGCCAACGTCCTGACTTTC. Amino acids: CASSLGDRGPGAGANVLTF. The V call is TRBV5-1, the J call TRBJ2-6; 12 bases are a match to TRBD1. The CDR3 has 19 amino acids. Germline assignment: CDR1 SGHRS and CDR2 YFSETQ. Unmatched junction bases numbered 6, after V lost 0 bases and J lost 2 bases.

This sequence joins TRBV4-2 and TRBJ2-3; maybe TRBD1 (6 bases). Germline lookup yields CDR1 LGHNA and CDR2 YNFKEQ. The length of the CDR3 is 16 residues. Trimming pared 2 bases from V and 2 bases from J, leaving 14 bases between. The CDR3, as DNA: TGTGCCAGCAGCCAACCTGACAGGTTGTACACAGATACGCAGTATTTT. Translation: CASSQPDRLYTDTQYF.

V is TRBV27 and J is TRBJ2-7; 8 positions agree with TRBD2. The CDR3 is made up of 15 amino acids. Per germline, CDR1 MNHEY and CDR2 SMNVEV (reference sequence). The V and J ends lost 4 bases and 0 bases, in that order; junction bases with no gene match: 5. CDR3 in DNA: TGTGCCAGCAGTTCGGGGGGGACTAGCTCCTACGAGCAGTACTTC. This gives the protein CASSSGGTSSYEQYF.

The rearrangement uses TRBV7-9 and TRBJ2-3; the match to TRBD2 covers 8 bases. V lost 4 bases to trimming and J lost 1 base; unmatched junction nucleotides: 4. Germline CDR1 SEHNR, CDR2 FQNEAQ (reference sequence). The CDR3 contains 15 residues. The CDR3 spells CASSSSGGGTDTQYF. DNA of the CDR3: TGTGCCAGCAGCTCATCGGGGGGGGGCACAGATACGCAGTATTTT.

The CDR3 coding sequence is TGCGCCAGCAGCCAAGACGCCTTGAGCGGGTGGTTACAAGAGACCCAGTACTTC. This codes for CASSQDALSGWLQETQYF. V is TRBV4-1 and J is TRBJ2-5, with a possible D match to TRBD2 (6 bases). This CDR3 contains 18 residues. The germline gives CDR1 MGHRA, CDR2 YSYEKL. Deletions cut 0 bases from V and 2 bases from J, with 19 bases between.

CDR3 bases: TGTGCCAGCAGTCTCCGGGACAGGACCTACAATGAGCAGTTCTTC. The encoded protein is CASSLRDRTYNEQFF. The chain employs TRBV6-4 and TRBJ2-1, with 8 nucleotides matching TRBD1. The CDR3 sequence is 15 residues long. Germline V gene sequence: CDR1 MRHNA, CDR2 SNTAGT. The ends lost 5 bases at V and 2 bases at J; junction bases unmatched: 5.

The chain employs TRBV2 and TRBJ1-5; no clear D. CDR1 and CDR2 (germline): SNHLY, FYNNEI. This CDR3 is built from 12 residues. CDR3 DNA: TGTGCTATCGGCAGGAAAGGTCAGCCCCAGCATTTT. It translates to CAIGRKGQPQHF.

The chain links TRBV7-4 to TRBJ1-2; D uncertain. Germline CDR1 reads SGHVT; CDR2 reads SQSDAQ. The CDR3 covers 11 residues. V was cut by 4 bases and J by 13 bases, with 13 bases left in between. The CDR3 DNA is TGTGCCAGCAGCTACCGACGGAGGCGCACCTTC. Its translation is CASSYRRRRTF.

This clone was counted only a few times. This chain links TRBV7-2 with TRBJ2-7; 11 bases match TRBD2. Losses at the gene ends were 6 bases for V and 3 bases for J; bases not matched to a gene: 7. From germline, CDR1 is SGHTA and CDR2 FQGNSA. The CDR3 is made up of 15 amino acids. The CDR3 loop is CASSLTSGTYYEQYF. CDR3 in DNA: TGTGCCAGCAGTTTGACTAGCGGGACCTACTACGAGCAGTACTTC.

V is TRBV5-6 and J is TRBJ1-3; TRBD1 is a possible D gene (5 bases). CDR1 and CDR2 from the germline V gene are SGHDT and YYEEEE. V was shortened by 3 bases and J by 0 bases, with 7 bases between the two germline ends. The CDR3 is 14 residues long. CDR3 residues: CASSCRVSGNTIYF. Here the CDR3 DNA reads TGTGCCAGCAGCTGCAGGGTCTCTGGAAACACCATATATTTT.

The chain has TRBV27 and TRBJ1-3, with a tentative D call TRBD1 (5 bases). The V end lost 4 bases, the J end lost 4 bases, and 8 bases lay between the germline ends. The germline gives CDR1 MNHEY, CDR2 SMNVEV (reference sequence). The length of the CDR3 is 13 residues. The CDR3 here is CASSSRGGNTIYF. The CDR3 DNA reads as TGTGCCAGCAGTTCACGGGGGGGAAACACCATATATTTT.

This clone turned up a few times. The chain has TRBV28 and TRBJ2-7; tentative D call: TRBD2 (6 bases). The CDR3 runs 16 residues. Germline CDR1 is MDHEN and CDR2 is SYDVKM. V lost 1 base and J 2 bases, leaving 15 bases between the germline ends. CDR3 in DNA: TGTGCCAGCAGTTTATTCTCAATAGCGGCTACCTACGAGCAGTACTTC. Translation gives CASSLFSIAATYEQYF.

V is TRBV28 and J is TRBJ2-7; 7 bases match TRBD1. The CDR3 length is 15 residues. Germline V CDR1 and CDR2: MDHEN, SYDVKM. V was pared by 5 bases and J by 6 bases, with 13 bases of the junction left unmatched. Here the CDR3 DNA reads TGTGCCAGCAGTCCCCAACGGCAGGGGGTTGGCGAGCAGTACTTC. This codes for CASSPQRQGVGEQYF. Complete variable domain (other parts from reference TRBV28 and TRBJ2-7): DVKVTQSSRYLVKRTGEKVFLECVQDMDHENMFWYRQDPGLGLRLIYFSYDVKMKEKGDIPEGYSVSREKKERFSLILESASTNQTSMYLCASSPQRQGVGEQYFGPGTRLTVT.

This clone has just a few counts. The chain uses TRBV7-6 and TRBJ2-7; D is ambiguous. Germline V CDR1 and CDR2: SGHVS, FNYEAQ. The CDR3 sequence is 16 residues long. The ends were cut back, 0 bases at V and 0 bases at J, with 12 bases in the middle. The CDR3 reads CASSLATGRSSYEQYF. CDR3 sequence (DNA): TGTGCCAGCAGCTTAGCCACCGGTCGAAGCTCCTACGAGCAGTACTTC.

This clone was seen more than once but under ten times. The V gene is TRBV2, the J gene TRBJ2-7; D possibly corresponds to TRBD2 (6 bases). The germline V and J ends were trimmed by 2 bases and 2 bases, with 13 bases remaining between them. CDR1 is SNHLY, CDR2 FYNNEI, per germline. The CDR3 is 15 residues long. The CDR3 DNA sequence: TGTGCCAGCAGTGAACGGGTGGGAGGCACCTACGAGCAGTACTTC. Its translation is CASSERVGGTYEQYF.

The genes are TRBV15 and TRBJ2-5; the D gene is possibly TRBD2 (6 bases). The V and J ends lost 2 bases and 1 base respectively, with 14 bases between them. Germline CDR1 and CDR2: LNHNV and YYDKDF (reference sequence). The CDR3 is 16 amino acids. The CDR3 DNA reads as TGTGCCACCAGCAGAAACGGACTACCTTCCCAAGAGACCCAGTACTTC. Translation gives CATSRNGLPSQETQYF. The whole variable domain, filled in from reference TRBV15 and TRBJ2-5, reads DAMVIQNPRYQVTQFGKPVTLSCSQTLNHNVMYWYQQKSSQAPKLLFHYYDKDFNNEADTPDNFQSRRPNTSFCFLDIRSPGLGDTAMYLCATSRNGLPSQETQYFGPGTRLLVL.

This clone was seen a handful of times. The chain has TRBV5-6 and TRBJ2-1, with TRBD2 as a possible D gene (6 bases). CDR1 and CDR2 from the germline V gene are SGHDT and YYEEEE. V lost 1 base and J 0 bases, leaving 14 bases between the germline ends. The CDR3 has 17 residues. The CDR3 DNA reads TGTGCCAGCAGCTTGACGTCTAGCGCAAGCTCCTACAATGAGCAGTTCTTC. Its protein product is CASSLTSSASSYNEQFF.

This chain links TRBV25-1 with TRBJ1-5; D is ambiguous. The CDR3 has 15 amino acids. Germline assignment: CDR1 MGHDK and CDR2 SYGVNS. Trimming cost V 1 base and J 6 bases, with 13 bases left between them. CDR3 sequence (DNA): TGTGCCAGCAGTGAATTGGGGAGGGTCCGTCAGCCCCAGCATTTT. Translation: CASSELGRVRQPQHF.

This chain joins TRBV28 and TRBJ1-5; the match to TRBD1 covers 8 bases. Germline V gives CDR1 MDHEN, CDR2 SYDVKM. The junction had 17 bases not matched to a gene; V was cut back by 5 bases and J by 5 bases. The CDR3 is made up of 18 amino acids. DNA of the CDR3: TGTGCCAGCAGTGGACAGGGCGATTCAATGGTAGGGGATCAGCCCCAGCATTTT. Its translation is CASSGQGDSMVGDQPQHF.

Comments on this clone: Other DNA sequences in this specimen translate into the identical CDR3. The chain recombines TRBV27 with TRBJ2-7, with D tentatively TRBD1 (6 bases). Trimming took off 4 bases at V and 1 base at J, with 8 bases between the two ends. CDR1 is MNHEY, CDR2 SMNVEV, per germline (reference sequence). CDR3 length: 13 amino acids. The CDR3 loop is CASSSRGSYEQYF. In nucleotides, the CDR3 is TGTGCCAGCAGTTCCAGGGGTTCCTACGAGCAGTACTTC.